The rows below give T cell receptor beta chains drawn from one sample of a study of CD8+ T cells in alopecia areata. The assay was immunoSEQ multiplex PCR, and TCRdb's table has in-frame clones only and misses some. The sample records approximately 89,000 clones, about 53% being singletons. Material: NKG2D-high CD8+ T cells sorted from blood. The receptors derive from a human donor with alopecia areata. Both conserved end residues are part of each CDR3.

J: TRBJ2-5
V: TRBV29-1
CDR3: CSVDFGRKTQYF

J: TRBJ2-1
V: TRBV29-1
CDR3: CSVSGTSGSNEQFF

J: TRBJ2-3
V: TRBV7-2
CDR3: CASTSPGTSSTDTQYF

J: TRBJ2-5
V: TRBV7-9
CDR3: CASSLGRGQETQYF

J: TRBJ1-1
V: TRBV27
CDR3: CASSGNTEAFF

J: TRBJ1-1
V: TRBV5-6
CDR3: CASSQGTGAGTEAFF

J: TRBJ2-7
V: TRBV11-2
CDR3: CASSPGPLGQYF

J: TRBJ1-1
V: TRBV4-2
CDR3: CASRSGDRAAFF

J: TRBJ2-1
V: TRBV29-1
CDR3: CSVESAGVGDEQFF

J: TRBJ2-7
V: TRBV27
CDR3: CASRPGGPGHEQYF

J: TRBJ1-1
V: TRBV5-4
CDR3: CASSSEQGEAFF

J: TRBJ2-5
V: TRBV5-4
CDR3: CASSRWGAGETQYF

J: TRBJ2-1
V: TRBV29-1
CDR3: CSVASDNEQFF

J: TRBJ2-5
V: TRBV29-1
CDR3: CSVIWGVISQETQYF

J: TRBJ2-3
V: TRBV10-3
CDR3: CAISESPGVADTQYF

J: TRBJ2-7
V: TRBV9
CDR3: CASSGGTSWAEQYF

J: TRBJ2-2
V: TRBV30
CDR3: CAWMLAGELFF

J: TRBJ2-7
V: TRBV7-9
CDR3: CASSPGPTYQYF

J: TRBJ1-1
V: TRBV6-5
CDR3: CASTRGTEAFF

J: TRBJ2-1
V: TRBV7-9
CDR3: CASSLAAGSIIPNEQFF

J: TRBJ2-5
V: TRBV11-2
CDR3: CASTLVRGQGGETQYF

J: TRBJ2-5
V: TRBV15
CDR3: CATSPYRYQETQYF

J: TRBJ2-3
V: TRBV29-1
CDR3: CSVEGTGATDTQYF